This TCR beta chain was recorded in a study of blood T cell repertoires in COVID-19 (dated by TCRdb to the early 2020s). Context from the whole study: The collaborator samples originated in the United States, Italy and Spain and spanned the acute and convalescent phases of COVID-19. Samples came from the ongoing ImmuneRACE study (first 160 participants) plus 1,254 subjects from 6 global collaborators. The prospective study material was composed of cDNA or gDNA derived from T cells, B-cell-depleted T cells, or PBMCs. Subjects who had been exposed to COVID-19, were actively infected with it, or had recovered from it provided the deeply sampled blood TCRbeta repertoires that made up the dataset. The repertoires were released in a freely available public database meant as a resource for research on the immune response to SARS-CoV-2. Where HLA class I and class II types were available, the types were taken from metadata supplied by the sample provider, not from assay-based typing. Sample metadata almost always included a de-identified subject ID, COVID-19 status, age in years and sex.

The CDR3 goes from the cysteine to the phenylalanine over 15 residues. Only the CDR3 DNA stays, 45 bases, in frame from base 1. CDR1 LNHDA and CDR2 SQIVND were looked up in the germline V gene (reference sequence). Trimmed from V: 6 bases; trimmed from J: 1 base; junction bases lacking a gene match: 6. Each collaborating institution followed its own protocols to collect whole blood in K2EDTA tubes. For TCRbeta analysis, collaborator samples were shipped as frozen whole blood, as isolated PBMCs, or as DNA extracted from either sample type. A note on this clone: What this receptor recognizes is not known. There are no base qualities to consult, and no much larger clone falls within one base.

TCRbeta CDR3 regions were amplified from genomic DNA by means of the immunoSEQ Assay, a bias-controlled multiplex PCR. Processing in the source paper ran as follows. Nucleated cell counts per sample were estimated from amplification of reference gene primers within the assay. To quantify the absolute abundance of each unique TCRbeta CDR3 rearrangement, sequence reads were collapsed and filtered. For each sample, productive Simpson clonality was calculated by taking the square root of Simpson's diversity index across productive rearrangements. TCRdb holds this immuneACCESS table with in-frame rearrangements only. Some clones are missing; in checked studies, unresolved V genes explain under half, and the rest has no known cause. V and J calls and clone size are those listed in that table; D and trimming were worked out from the DNA. Here the sample has about 300,000 clones; about 83% occur a single time. Roughly 1.1% of the sample is taken by the ten largest.

General conclusions and limits of the study: The amount of clinical and demographic metadata varied by source and participant and was provided uncurated.

Recombination connected TRBV19 to TRBJ2-3; 8 junctional bases match TRBD2. The clonotype originates from a woman aged 45-65 years with acute or convalescent COVID-19. The specimen sequenced was peripheral blood. The CDR3 protein sequence reads: CASRPGGAGTDTQYF. The sequenced DNA is TGTGCCAGTAGACCCGGGGGGGCGGGCACAGATACGCAGTATTTT.